These T cell receptor beta chains were read from a single sample in a study of T cell responses to AZD1222 COVID-19 vaccine. Produced via immunoSEQ multiplex PCR; TCRdb's table is partial and in-frame only. The sample yields 120,000 to 150,000 clones, around 91% seen once. The sample consisted of peripheral blood, taken on day 0 of AZD1222 vaccination. These receptors came from an adult in good health. The CDR3 runs from the conserved cysteine through the conserved F or W. Fields, in order: V gene, D gene, J gene, clone size, CDR3 DNA, CDR3 protein. D genes are given only for firm matches. Clone size appears in some rows only: once, few, many, or a class for an expanded clone.

v_call: TRBV28
d_call: .
j_call: TRBJ2-5
clone_size: .
cdr3_nt: TGTGCCAGCAACCCTTCGTGGGGTTCAGAGACCCAGTACTTC
cdr3_aa: CASNPSWGSETQYF

v_call: TRBV24-1
d_call: .
j_call: TRBJ1-5
clone_size: .
cdr3_nt: TGTGCCATTTCGACAGTTTCTGGCAATCAGCCCCAGCATTTT
cdr3_aa: CAISTVSGNQPQHF

v_call: TRBV7-9
d_call: .
j_call: TRBJ1-3
clone_size: .
cdr3_nt: TGTGCCAGCAGCGTAAGTGGAGCAGGGAAAGGAAACACCATATATTTT
cdr3_aa: CASSVSGAGKGNTIYF

v_call: TRBV15
d_call: .
j_call: TRBJ1-3
clone_size: .
cdr3_nt: TGTGCCACCAGCAGAGATCTAGGATTCTCTGGAAACACCATATATTTT
cdr3_aa: CATSRDLGFSGNTIYF

v_call: TRBV28
d_call: TRBD2
j_call: TRBJ2-1
clone_size: .
cdr3_nt: TGTGCCAGCAGGGGACTAGCGACGATCTACAATGAGCAGTTCTTC
cdr3_aa: CASRGLATIYNEQFF

v_call: TRBV7-9
d_call: .
j_call: TRBJ1-1
clone_size: .
cdr3_nt: TGTGCCAGCAGCTCTCAACAGGCGAACACTGAAGCTTTCTTT
cdr3_aa: CASSSQQANTEAFF

v_call: TRBV7-2
d_call: .
j_call: TRBJ2-3
clone_size: .
cdr3_nt: TGTGCCAGCACCCCCGGGGCCCGCACAGATACGCAGTATTTT
cdr3_aa: CASTPGARTDTQYF

v_call: TRBV5-1
d_call: .
j_call: TRBJ2-5
clone_size: .
cdr3_nt: TGCGCCAGCAATTGGAGGGGGCTCCAAGAGACCCAGTACTTC
cdr3_aa: CASNWRGLQETQYF

v_call: TRBV5-5
d_call: TRBD1
j_call: TRBJ1-2
clone_size: .
cdr3_nt: TGTGCCAGCAGCCGCACTCGGACAGGCTCCTATGGCTACACCTTC
cdr3_aa: CASSRTRTGSYGYTF

v_call: TRBV19
d_call: TRBD2
j_call: TRBJ2-7
clone_size: few
cdr3_nt: TGTGCCAGTAGAAACACCGGACTAGTCGGCGGCGAGCAGTACTTC
cdr3_aa: CASRNTGLVGGEQYF

v_call: TRBV19
d_call: .
j_call: TRBJ2-2
clone_size: once
cdr3_nt: TGTGCCAGTAGTATGGGGGGCATCGGGGAGCTGTTTTTT
cdr3_aa: CASSMGGIGELFF

v_call: TRBV28
d_call: .
j_call: TRBJ1-2
clone_size: .
cdr3_nt: TGTGCCAGCAGCCCACCCCCGGCCAGAGATAACTATGGCTACACCTTC
cdr3_aa: CASSPPPARDNYGYTF